Each of the 16 T cell receptor beta chains below was sequenced from the same sample in a study of regulatory T cells in long-lasting Graves disease. Documented time point: persistent/refractory GD, antithyroid drugs over 5 years with positive TRAb. PBMC-extracted RNA yielded the TCR library. Sequencing libraries for TCR beta were prepared with iRepertoire HTBI primers and Arm-PCR of CDR3 regions. TCRdb used MiXCR to reprocess the multiplex PCR reads, holding one entry per CDR3 protein. The sample lists some 370,000 distinct CDR3 sequences; less than 25% were seen once. The specimen comprised peripheral blood mononuclear cells (PBMCs), sampled when the disease was refractory, from a patient treated with antithyroid drugs. The receptors here all came from a female donor with Graves disease.

This chain links TRBV4-1 with TRBJ2-7; 10 bases map to TRBD1. The CDR3 runs to 16 residues. Germline CDR1 is MGHRA and CDR2 is YSYEKL. After removal of 0 bases from V and 3 bases from J, the junction contained 5 bases not matched to a gene. This CDR3 is CASSQDPGQGFYEQYF. The CDR3 region has the DNA TGCGCCAGCAGCCAAGATCCGGGACAGGGGTTCTACGAGCAGTACTTC.

This clonotype was counted many times. The rearrangement uses TRBV28 and TRBJ2-4, with D hard to call. Trimming took 5 bases from V and 0 from J, leaving 17 bases between them. The length of the CDR3 is 17 residues. Germline-derived CDR1 and CDR2 are MDHEN and SYDVKM. CDR3 nucleotides: TGTGCCAGCAGTCAACCCCCGGGCAGACTAGCCAAAAACATTCAGTACTTC. It translates to CASSQPPGRLAKNIQYF.

The chain joins TRBV20-1 to TRBJ1-2; D possibly corresponds to TRBD1 (5 bases). With 6 bases removed from V and 4 bases from J, the gap between germline ends came to 15 bases. The germline V gene encodes CDR1 DFQATT and CDR2 SNEGSKA (reference sequence). This CDR3 contains 13 residues. CDR3 sequence reads: CSALWGESYGYTF. Here the CDR3 DNA reads TGCAGTGCGCTCTGGGGGGAATCCTATGGCTACACCTTC.

The table lists this clonotype with a few counts. The rearrangement links TRBV7-8 to TRBJ2-5, with 7 bases fitting TRBD2. Germline trimming cut 1 base from V and 3 bases from J; bases unmatched to any gene: 11. The CDR3 loop spans 17 amino acids. The germline gives CDR1 SGHVS, CDR2 FQNEAQ. CDR3 loop: CASSLVSRETAKETQYF. The CDR3 coding sequence is TGTGCCAGCAGCTTAGTCTCGCGGGAGACGGCCAAAGAGACCCAGTACTTC.

Ten or more counts support this clonotype. The chain recombines TRBV28 with TRBJ1-5; no clear D. Germline V CDR1 and CDR2: MDHEN, SYDVKM. The CDR3 sequence is 16 residues long. V was pared by 6 bases and J by 2 bases, with 17 bases between. CDR3 sequence (DNA): TGTGCCAGCAGCGCTAACTGGAGGGTTGGCAATCAGCCCCAGCATTTT. It codes for CASSANWRVGNQPQHF.

This clonotype was observed a handful of times. The chain combines TRBV12-3 or TRBV12-4 with TRBJ2-7; D might be TRBD1 or TRBD2, each matching 5 bases. The CDR3 runs to 17 residues. Trimming pared 4 bases from V and 5 bases from J, leaving 24 bases between. This CDR3 is CASSSTAGTQSLHEQYF. The CDR3 DNA sequence: TGTGCCAGCAGTTCAACCGCCGGGACCCAATCCCTCCACGAGCAGTACTTC.

The chain joins TRBV7-9 to TRBJ2-5; 9 bases are a match to TRBD2. CDR1 is SEHNR, CDR2 FQNEAQ, per germline (reference sequence). The CDR3 consists of 19 residues. J lost 4 bases, V lost 1 base, and 16 bases had no gene match. CDR3 sequence reads: CASSLVNWSGRRGGETQYF. The CDR3 DNA follows: TGTGCCAGCAGCTTAGTGAATTGGAGCGGGAGGAGAGGTGGAGAGACCCAGTACTTC.

V is TRBV28 and J is TRBJ1-3; no clear D gene. CDR1 is MDHEN and CDR2 is SYDVKM in the germline V gene. The V end was cut by 2 bases, the J end by 4 bases, with 6 bases between. CDR3 size: 13 residues. The CDR3 loop reads CASSLVRGNTIYF. The CDR3 DNA follows: TGTGCCAGCAGTTTAGTTAGGGGAAACACCATATATTTT. The full variable domain, completed using reference TRBV28 and TRBJ1-3, is DVKVTQSSRYLVKRTGEKVFLECVQDMDHENMFWYRQDPGLGLRLIYFSYDVKMKEKGDIPEGYSVSREKKERFSLILESASTNQTSMYLCASSLVRGNTIYFGEGSWLTVV.

This clonotype was recorded many times. The CDR3 protein is CASSGPGQGYTEAFF. The DNA for the CDR3 is TGTGCCAGCAGTGGGCCAGGACAGGGTTACACTGAAGCTTTCTTT. The chain recombines TRBV2 with TRBJ1-1, with TRBD1 matching 8 bases. CDR1 SNHLY and CDR2 FYNNEI come from the germline V gene. V shed 4 bases and J 3 bases; nucleotides not matched to a gene: 7. The CDR3 runs 15 residues.

The rearrangement joins TRBV20-1 to TRBJ2-5; TRBD2 matches at 9 bases. The CDR3 consists of 13 residues. With V trimmed by 6 bases and J by 2 bases, 4 bases remained unmatched. Germline CDR1 DFQATT, CDR2 SNEGSKA (reference sequence). CDR3 protein: CSAVAGEQETQYF. CDR3 bases: TGCAGTGCGGTAGCGGGAGAACAAGAGACCCAGTACTTC.

This clonotype was picked up many times. The chain joins TRBV24-1 to TRBJ2-6; 11 bases fit TRBD1. The junction had 7 bases not matched to a gene; V was cut back by 2 bases and J by 2 bases. CDR3 length: 19 amino acids. Germline V lookup: CDR1 KGHDR, CDR2 SFDVKD. The CDR3 DNA reads as TGTGCCACCAGTGATTCTTCTGGACAGGGGGCGCCTGGGGCCAACGTCCTGACTTTC. It yields the protein CATSDSSGQGAPGANVLTF.

This clonotype was seen a few times. The chain recombines TRBV7-3 with TRBJ2-5, with 10 bases aligning to TRBD2. The trim removed 5 bases at V and 1 base at J, leaving 13 bases unmatched. Germline V gives CDR1 SGHTA, CDR2 FQGTGA. The CDR3 has 18 residues. CDR3 nucleotide sequence: TGTGCCAGCAGCGTCCGGACTAGCGGCCAAGACCTCCAAGAGACCCAGTACTTC. It is translated as CASSVRTSGQDLQETQYF. Full variable domain (rest looked up from reference TRBV7-3 and TRBJ2-5): GAGVSQTPSNKVTEKGKYVELRCDPISGHTALYWYRQSLGQGPEFLIYFQGTGAADDSGLPNDRFFAVRPEGSVSTLKIQRTERGDSAVYLCASSVRTSGQDLQETQYFGPGTRLLVL.

This clonotype turned up a few times. The gene calls are TRBV20-1 and TRBJ2-7, with D hard to call. The CDR3 length is 11 residues. The germline CDR1 and CDR2 sequences are DFQATT and SNEGSKA (reference sequence). Trimming removed 5 bases from V and 5 bases from J, with 10 bases in between. DNA for the CDR3: TGCAGTGCTGTAGATATCCACGAGCAGTACTTC. Its protein product is CSAVDIHEQYF.

V usage is TRBV12-3 or TRBV12-4 and J usage is TRBJ2-3; TRBD1 is a possible D gene (6 bases). Trimming took off 5 bases at V and 4 bases at J, with 7 bases between the two ends. This CDR3 spans 12 amino acids. As DNA, the CDR3 is TGTGCCAGCAGTCGGACAGCAGATACGCAGTATTTT. Protein: CASSRTADTQYF.

V and J are TRBV29-1 and TRBJ2-5, with D possibly matching TRBD2 (5 bases). Germline V gene lookup returns CDR1 SQVTM and CDR2 ANQGSEA. This CDR3 region has 12 residues. The germline V and J ends were trimmed by 6 bases and 5 bases, with 13 bases remaining between them. The CDR3 reads CSVRGLHETQYF. The DNA for the CDR3 is TGCAGCGTCCGAGGACTTCACGAGACCCAGTACTTC.

The chain joins TRBV28 to TRBJ2-5; 11 bases match TRBD1. CDR1 is MDHEN, CDR2 SYDVKM, per germline. The CDR3 is 17 residues long. J gave up 1 base and V 2 bases, and 6 bases lay outside the gene matches. The CDR3 spells CASSLTGTGGLQETQYF. Here the CDR3 DNA reads TGTGCCAGCAGTTTAACCGGGACAGGGGGGCTCCAAGAGACCCAGTACTTC.